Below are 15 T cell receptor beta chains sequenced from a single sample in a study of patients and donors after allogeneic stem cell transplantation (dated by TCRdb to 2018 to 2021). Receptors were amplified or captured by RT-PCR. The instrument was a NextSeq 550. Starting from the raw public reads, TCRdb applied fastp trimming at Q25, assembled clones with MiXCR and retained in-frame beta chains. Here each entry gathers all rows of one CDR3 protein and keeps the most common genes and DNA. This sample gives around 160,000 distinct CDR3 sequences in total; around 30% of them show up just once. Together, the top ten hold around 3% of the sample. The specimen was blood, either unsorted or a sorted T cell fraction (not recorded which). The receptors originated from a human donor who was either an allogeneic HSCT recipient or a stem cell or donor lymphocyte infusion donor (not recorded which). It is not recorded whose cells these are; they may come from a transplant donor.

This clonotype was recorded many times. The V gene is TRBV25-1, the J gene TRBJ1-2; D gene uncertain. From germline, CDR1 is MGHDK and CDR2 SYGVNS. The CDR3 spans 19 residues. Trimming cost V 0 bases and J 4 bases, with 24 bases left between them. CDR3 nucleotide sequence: TGTGCCAGCAGTGAATATTACCCGACGGAGGGCATTGTAGGCTATGGCTACACCTTC. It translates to CASSEYYPTEGIVGYGYTF.

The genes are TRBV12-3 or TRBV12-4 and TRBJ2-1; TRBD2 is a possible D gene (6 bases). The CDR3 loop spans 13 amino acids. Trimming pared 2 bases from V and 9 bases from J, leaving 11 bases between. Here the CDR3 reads CASSLREEGEQFF. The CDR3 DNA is TGTGCCAGCAGTTTAAGGGAGGAGGGTGAGCAGTTCTTC.

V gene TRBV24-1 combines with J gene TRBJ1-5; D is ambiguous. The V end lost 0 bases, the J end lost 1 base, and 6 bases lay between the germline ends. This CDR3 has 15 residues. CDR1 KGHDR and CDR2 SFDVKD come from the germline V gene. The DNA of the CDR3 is TGTGCCACCAGTGATTTGATAGGGAGCAATCAGCCCCAGCATTTT. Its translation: CATSDLIGSNQPQHF.

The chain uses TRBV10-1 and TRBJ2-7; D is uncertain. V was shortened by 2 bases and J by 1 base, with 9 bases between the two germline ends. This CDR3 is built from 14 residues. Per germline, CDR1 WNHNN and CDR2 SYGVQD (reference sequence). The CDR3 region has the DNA TGCGCCAGCAGTGAGCGGAAGAGGTCCTACGAGCAGTACTTC. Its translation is CASSERKRSYEQYF.

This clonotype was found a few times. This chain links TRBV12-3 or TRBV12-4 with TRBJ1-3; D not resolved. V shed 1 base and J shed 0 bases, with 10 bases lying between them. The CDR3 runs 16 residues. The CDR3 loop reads CASSLGAVYSGNTIYF. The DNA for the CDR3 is TGTGCCAGCAGTTTAGGGGCAGTCTACTCTGGAAACACCATATATTTT.

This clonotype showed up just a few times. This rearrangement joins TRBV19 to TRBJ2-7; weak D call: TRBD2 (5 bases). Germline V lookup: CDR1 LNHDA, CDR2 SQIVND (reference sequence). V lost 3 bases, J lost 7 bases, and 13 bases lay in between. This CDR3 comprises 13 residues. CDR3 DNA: TGTGCCAGTAGTATTTCCTCCCGGAGGGAGCAGTACTTC. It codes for CASSISSRREQYF.

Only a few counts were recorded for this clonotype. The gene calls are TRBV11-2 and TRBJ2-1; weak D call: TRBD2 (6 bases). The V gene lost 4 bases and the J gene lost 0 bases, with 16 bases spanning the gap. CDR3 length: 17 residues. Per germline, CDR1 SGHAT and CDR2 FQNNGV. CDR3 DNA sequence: TGTGCCAGCAGCTGGGAGCCGGCGGGGCTCTCCTACAATGAGCAGTTCTTC. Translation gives CASSWEPAGLSYNEQFF.

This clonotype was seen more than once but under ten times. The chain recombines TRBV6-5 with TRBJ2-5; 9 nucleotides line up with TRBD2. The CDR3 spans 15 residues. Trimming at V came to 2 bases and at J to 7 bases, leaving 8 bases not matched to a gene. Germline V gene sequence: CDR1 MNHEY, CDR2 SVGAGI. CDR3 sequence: CASSYTREGLGTQYF. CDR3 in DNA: TGTGCCAGCAGTTACACGCGGGAGGGCCTCGGGACCCAGTACTTC.

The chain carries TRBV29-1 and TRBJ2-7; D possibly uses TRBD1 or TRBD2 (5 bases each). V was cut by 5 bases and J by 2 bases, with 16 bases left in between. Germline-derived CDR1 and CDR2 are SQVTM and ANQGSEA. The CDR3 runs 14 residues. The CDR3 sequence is CSVSPRLGAYEQYF. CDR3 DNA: TGCAGCGTTTCCCCTCGATTGGGGGCCTACGAGCAGTACTTC.

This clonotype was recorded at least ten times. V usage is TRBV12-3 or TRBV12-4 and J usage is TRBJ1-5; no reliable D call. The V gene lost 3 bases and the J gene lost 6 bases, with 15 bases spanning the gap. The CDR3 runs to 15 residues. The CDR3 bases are TGTGCCAGCAGTTTGGATCCAGACTGGAGTCAGCCCCAGCATTTT. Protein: CASSLDPDWSQPQHF.

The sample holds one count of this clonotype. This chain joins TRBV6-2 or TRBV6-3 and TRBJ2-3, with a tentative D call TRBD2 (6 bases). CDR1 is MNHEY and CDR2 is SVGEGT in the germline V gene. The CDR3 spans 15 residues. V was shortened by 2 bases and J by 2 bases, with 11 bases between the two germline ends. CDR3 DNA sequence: TGTGCCAGCAGTTACCCGGGACTTGACACAGATACGCAGTATTTT. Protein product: CASSYPGLDTDTQYF.

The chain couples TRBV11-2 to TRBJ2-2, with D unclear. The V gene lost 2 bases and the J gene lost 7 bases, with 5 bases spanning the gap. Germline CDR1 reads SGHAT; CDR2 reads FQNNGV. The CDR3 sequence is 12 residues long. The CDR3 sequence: CASSLSIGELFF. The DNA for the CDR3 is TGTGCCAGCAGCTTATCAATCGGGGAGCTGTTTTTT.

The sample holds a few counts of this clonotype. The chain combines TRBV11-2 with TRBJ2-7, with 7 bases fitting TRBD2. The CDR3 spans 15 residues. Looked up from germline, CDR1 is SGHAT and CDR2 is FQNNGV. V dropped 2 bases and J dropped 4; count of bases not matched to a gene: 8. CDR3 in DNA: TGTGCCAGCAGCTTAACGTCTAGCGGAGAATACGAGCAGTACTTC. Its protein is CASSLTSSGEYEQYF.

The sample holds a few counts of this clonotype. CDR3 in DNA: TGCAGTGCTAGAACGACAGGGAAGTCGTCACCCCTCCACTTT. Protein sequence: CSARTTGKSSPLHF. The chain employs TRBV20-1 and TRBJ1-6, with TRBD1 identical over 7 bases. The CDR3 has 14 residues. Germline CDR1 DFQATT, CDR2 SNEGSKA (reference sequence). The V and J ends lost 2 bases and 10 bases, in that order; junction bases with no gene match: 8.

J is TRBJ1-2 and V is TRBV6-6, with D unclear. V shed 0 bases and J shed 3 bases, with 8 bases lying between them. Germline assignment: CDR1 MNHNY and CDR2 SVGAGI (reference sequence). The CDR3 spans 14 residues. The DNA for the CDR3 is TGTGCCAGCAGTTACTCGACTCCAGACTATGGCTACACCTTC. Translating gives CASSYSTPDYGYTF.